This TCR beta chain was identified in a study of T cell responses to AZD1222 COVID-19 vaccine. Study in general: Timing groups of about 4 and about 12 weeks for second doses were pooled. The study, taken as a whole, reports: There were mostly white British donors and more females than males, and clonal diversity was possibly underestimated. Only six people who got AZD1222 tested seropositive at baseline. Nearly half of unique spike-specific TCRs reportedly avoided B.1.351 and B.1.1.7 mutated regions.

TCRdb's copy holds only in-frame clones and misses some; the assay was immunoSEQ multiplex PCR. This sample has roughly 120,000 clones, with roughly 89% found just once. This clone was seen only once. Antigen unknown. The starting material was peripheral blood, obtained on day 0 of AZD1222 vaccination. The source is an adult in good health.

As DNA, the CDR3 is TGTGCCAGCAGCACAGACAGGGGTGGTCAGCCCCAGCATTTT. This encodes CASSTDRGGQPQHF. This chain joins TRBV28 and TRBJ1-5, with TRBD1 matching 8 bases. The CDR3 covers 14 residues. V lost 6 bases to trimming and J lost 6 bases; unmatched junction nucleotides: 7. Germline assignment: CDR1 MDHEN and CDR2 SYDVKM.